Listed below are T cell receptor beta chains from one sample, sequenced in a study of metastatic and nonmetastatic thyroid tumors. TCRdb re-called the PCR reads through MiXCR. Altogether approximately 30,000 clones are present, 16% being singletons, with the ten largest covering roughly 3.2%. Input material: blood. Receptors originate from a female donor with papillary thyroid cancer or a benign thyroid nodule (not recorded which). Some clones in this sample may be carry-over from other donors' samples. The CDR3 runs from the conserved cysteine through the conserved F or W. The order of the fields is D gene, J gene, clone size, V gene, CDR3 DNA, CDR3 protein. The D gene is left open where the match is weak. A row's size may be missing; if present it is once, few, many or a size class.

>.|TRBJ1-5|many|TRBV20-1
TGCAGTTCTTCCCAAGGGACTCCCTATAGCAATCAGCCCCAGCATTTT
CSSSQGTPYSNQPQHF
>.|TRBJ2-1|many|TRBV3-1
TGTGCCAGCAGCAACAGGCGGGACAGAGCTTACAATGAGCAGTTCTTC
CASSNRRDRAYNEQFF
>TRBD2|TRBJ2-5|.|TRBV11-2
TGTTTCAGCAGCTACCCGCTAGCGGGAGGTTGGGAGACCCAGTACTTC
CFSSYPLAGGWETQYF
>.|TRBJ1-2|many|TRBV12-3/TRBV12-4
TGTGCCAGCAGTCAGGGTTATGGCTACACCTTC
CASSQGYGYTF
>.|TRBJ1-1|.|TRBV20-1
TGCAGTGCCACCTTAGGCAGGTGGTTAAACATGGGGGTGAACACTGAAGCTCTCTTT
CSATLGRWLNMGVNTEALF
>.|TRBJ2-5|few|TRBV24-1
TGTGCCACCAGTGATTCAGAGACCCGCCAGACCCAGTACTTC
CATSDSETRQTQYF
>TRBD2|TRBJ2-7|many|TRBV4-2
TGTGCCAGCAGCCAAAGGACGGGACTATCCTACGAGCAGTACTTC
CASSQRTGLSYEQYF
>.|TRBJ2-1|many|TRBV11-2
TGTGCCAGCAGCTCTTTAGTAGATTGGCGCTTCGGAGATGAGCAGTTCTTC
CASSSLVDWRFGDEQFF
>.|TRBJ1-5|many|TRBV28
TGTGCCAGCAGAATATACGCTTCTCAGCCCCAGCATTTT
CASRIYASQPQHF
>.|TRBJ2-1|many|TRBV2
TGTGCCAGCAGTTCGGGACGTCTCGGGAATGAGCAGTTCTTC
CASSSGRLGNEQFF
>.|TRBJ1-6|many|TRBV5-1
TGCGCCAGCCGGAGGGGGGAGGCCTATAATTCACCCCTCCACTTT
CASRRGEAYNSPLHF
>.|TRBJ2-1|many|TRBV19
TGTGCCAGTAGTATACCGGAACTTCCCTACAATGAGCAGTTCTTC
CASSIPELPYNEQFF
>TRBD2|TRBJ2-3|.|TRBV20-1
TGCAGTGCTGCTGGACTAGCGGGAGAAGGTGCAGATACGCAGTATTTT
CSAAGLAGEGADTQYF
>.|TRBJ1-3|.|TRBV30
TGTGCCCTTGGTAGCTCTGGAAACACCATATATTTT
CALGSSGNTIYF
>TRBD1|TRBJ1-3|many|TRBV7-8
TGTGCCAGCAGCTTAGGTGGGGACAGCTACTCTGGAAACACCATATATTTT
CASSLGGDSYSGNTIYF
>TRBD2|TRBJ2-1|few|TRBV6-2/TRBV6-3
TGTGCCAGCAGTTGGCGGGGGGCTAGCGGTATTAGGAATGAGCAGTTCTTC
CASSWRGASGIRNEQFF
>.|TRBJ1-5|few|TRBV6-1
TGTGCCAGCAGTGAAAGAAAGTTGGCGGGTCAGCCCCAGCATTTT
CASSERKLAGQPQHF
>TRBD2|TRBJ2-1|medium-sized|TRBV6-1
TGTGCCAGCAGTCCACTAGCGGGAGGGGACAATGAGCAGTTCTTC
CASSPLAGGDNEQFF
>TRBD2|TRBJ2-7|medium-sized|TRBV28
TGTGCCAGCGCAGGGTACCCTAGCGGGGCCCACTACGAGCAGTACTTC
CASAGYPSGAHYEQYF
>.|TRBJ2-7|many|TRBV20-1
TGCAGTGCTAGAACGGCGTACGAGCAGTACTTC
CSARTAYEQYF
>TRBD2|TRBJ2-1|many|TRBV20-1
TGCAGTGCTAGAACCCGACCTGGGAGCGGGAGGGCCGAGGGGAATGAGCAGTTCTTC
CSARTRPGSGRAEGNEQFF
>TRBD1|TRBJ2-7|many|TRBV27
TGTGCCAGCAGTGGGACAGGAAACGAGCAGTACTTC
CASSGTGNEQYF
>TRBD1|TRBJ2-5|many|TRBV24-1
TGTGCCACCAGTGATGGGACAGGGGCCTCGGGGGAGACCCAGTACTTC
CATSDGTGASGETQYF
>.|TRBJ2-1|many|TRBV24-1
TGTGCCACCAGTGATTTAGCGCCCTTGGGGTCGGTCAATGAGCAGTTCTTC
CATSDLAPLGSVNEQFF
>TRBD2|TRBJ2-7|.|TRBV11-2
TGTGCCAGCCTGCGGGGGGCTAGAACTTACGAGCAGTACTTC
CASLRGARTYEQYF
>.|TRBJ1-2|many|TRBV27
TGTGCCAGCAGTCGAGGCGGCTACACCTTC
CASSRGGYTF
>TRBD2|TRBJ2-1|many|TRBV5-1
TGCGCCAGCAGCTGGTCTAGCGGTCCCAATGAGCAGTTCTTC
CASSWSSGPNEQFF
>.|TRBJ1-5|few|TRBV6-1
TGTGCCAGCAGGGGTAGAGATAATCAGCCCCAGCATTTT
CASRGRDNQPQHF
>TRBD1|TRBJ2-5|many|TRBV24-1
TGTGCCACCAGTGAGGGACAGGGGCAAGAGACCCAGTACTTC
CATSEGQGQETQYF
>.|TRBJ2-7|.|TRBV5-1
TGCGCCAGCTCGGACAGCTTCTACGAGCAGTACTTC
CASSDSFYEQYF
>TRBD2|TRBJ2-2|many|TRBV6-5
TGTGCCAGCAGTTACGGAGCGGGAGAAACCGGGGAGCTGTTTTTT
CASSYGAGETGELFF
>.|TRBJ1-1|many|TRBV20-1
TGCAGTGCTAGAAGGGGGGAGGCTGAAGCTTTCTTT
CSARRGEAEAFF
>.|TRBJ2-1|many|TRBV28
TGTGCCAGCAGTACCTTAGGTGGAGATGAGCAATTCTTC
CASSTLGGDEQFF
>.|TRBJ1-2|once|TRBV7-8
TGTGCCAGCAGCCCCGACGGGGGTGGTAACTATGGCTACACCTTC
CASSPDGGGNYGYTF
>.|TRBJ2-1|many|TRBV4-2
TGTGCCAGCAAAGGCCAGCAGACCCCCTACAATGAGCAGTTCTTC
CASKGQQTPYNEQFF
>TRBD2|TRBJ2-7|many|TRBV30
TGTGCCTGGAGTGCGACTAGCGGGAGAAGGTACGAGCAGTACTTC
CAWSATSGRRYEQYF
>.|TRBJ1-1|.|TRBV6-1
TGTGCCAGCAGTACAGGTGTTAACACTGAAGCTTTCTTT
CASSTGVNTEAFF
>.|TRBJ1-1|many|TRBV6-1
TGTGCCAGCAGTGCCACAGGGAAGGGGACTGAAGCTTTCTTT
CASSATGKGTEAFF
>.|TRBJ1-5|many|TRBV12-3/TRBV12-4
TGTGCCAGCAAGGGGGAGGGCAATCAGCCCCAGCATTTT
CASKGEGNQPQHF
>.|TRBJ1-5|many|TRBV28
TGTGCCAGCACCCCACAGAGGGGTCCCCAGCATTTT
CASTPQRGPQHF
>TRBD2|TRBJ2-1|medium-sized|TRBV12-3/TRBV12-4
TGTGCCAGCAGGGGCGGGAGCTCCTACAATGAGCAGTTCTTC
CASRGGSSYNEQFF
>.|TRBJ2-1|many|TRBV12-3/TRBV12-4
TGTGCCAGCGTCTACCGGGACACCGTCAATGAGCAGTTCTTC
CASVYRDTVNEQFF
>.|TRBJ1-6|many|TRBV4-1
TGCGCCAGCAGCCAAGATGGACAGATAAATTCACCCCTCCACTTT
CASSQDGQINSPLHF
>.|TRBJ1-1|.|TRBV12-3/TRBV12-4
TGTGCCAGCAGTGCACGGACAGAGGTTCTCACTGAAGCTTTCTTT
CASSARTEVLTEAFF
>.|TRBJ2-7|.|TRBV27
TGTGCCAGCAGTTTATCTGGGGGCTGGAATGAGCAGTACTTC
CASSLSGGWNEQYF
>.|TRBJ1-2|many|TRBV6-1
TGTGCCAGCAGAGAGAGAGGAGGCTACACCTTC
CASRERGGYTF
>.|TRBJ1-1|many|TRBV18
TGTGCCAGCTCACCACTGGCAGAGGTGAACACTGAAGCTTTCTTT
CASSPLAEVNTEAFF
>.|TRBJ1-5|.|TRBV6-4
TGTGCCAGCAAGAGCAGGAGGGGCCAGCCCCAGCATTTT
CASKSRRGQPQHF
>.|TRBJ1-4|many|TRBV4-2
TGTGCCAGCAGCCAAGATTTTTCGGGGGGCGCCGAAAAACTGTTTTTT
CASSQDFSGGAEKLFF